The clone carrying this TCR beta chain was counted at least ten times. The antigen is not known. Researchers made TCR beta libraries by using iRepertoire HTBI primers and running Arm-PCR on CDR3 regions. TCRdb fed the multiplex PCR reads into MiXCR, producing one record per CDR3 protein. The profile shows roughly 500,000 distinct CDR3 sequences, about 14% of them singletons. This specimen belongs to a study of regulatory T cells in long-lasting Graves disease. Study details: Antithyroid drug exposure in newly diagnosed Graves' patients had lasted under 3 months.

Time point meaning: newly diagnosed GD, antithyroid drugs for less than 3 months. PBMCs were the source of the RNA used for TCR sequencing. Germline V lookup: CDR1 MNHEY, CDR2 SVGAGI. The CDR3 runs 14 residues. Trimming pared 0 bases from V and 0 bases from J, leaving 6 bases between. General observations from the study: With approximately 2,500 shared public clonotypes, persistent patients exceeded new patients, who shared about 1,000.

These data were also filed under a second study, of T cells in Graves' hyperthyroidism and ophthalmopathy.

This sequence joins TRBV6-5 and TRBJ2-7; no reliable D call. The TCR originated in a man aged 25-45 years with Graves disease. This material consisted of peripheral blood mononuclear cells (PBMCs), taken at new diagnosis, from a patient treated with antithyroid drugs. In DNA, the CDR3 is TGTGCCAGCAGTTACTCCGGCGGCTCCTACGAGCAGTACTTC. Translated, it gives CASSYSGGSYEQYF.